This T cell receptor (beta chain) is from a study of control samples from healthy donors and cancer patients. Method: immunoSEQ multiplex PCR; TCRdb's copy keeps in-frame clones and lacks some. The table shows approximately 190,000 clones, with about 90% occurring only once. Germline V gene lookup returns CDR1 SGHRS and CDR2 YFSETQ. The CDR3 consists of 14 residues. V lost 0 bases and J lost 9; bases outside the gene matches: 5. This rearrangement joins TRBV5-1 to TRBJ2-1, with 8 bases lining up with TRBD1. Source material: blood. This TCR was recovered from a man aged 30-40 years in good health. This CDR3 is CASSLVTGEVEQFF. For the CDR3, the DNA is TGCGCCAGCAGCTTGGTGACAGGGGAAGTTGAGCAGTTCTTC.